These 25 T cell receptor beta chains share one sample of origin, sequenced in a study of blood T cell repertoires in COVID-19. Repertoires were generated with immunoSEQ multiplex PCR, while TCRdb's copy carries only in-frame clones and drops some. The table has about 250,000 clones, more than 70% seen once. Sequenced sample: peripheral blood. The source is a woman aged 30 to 39 with COVID-19, enrolled during active disease.

The chain combines TRBV27 with TRBJ1-4; TRBD1 might be the D (6 bases). The V end was cut by 3 bases, the J end by 7 bases, with 18 bases between. The length of the CDR3 is 16 residues. Germline V CDR1 and CDR2: MNHEY, SMNVEV (reference sequence). The CDR3 region is CASSLGVGGLPEKLFF. Here the CDR3 DNA reads TGTGCCAGCAGTTTGGGGGTGGGGGGGCTGCCTGAAAAACTGTTTTTT.

The chain has TRBV30 and TRBJ1-4; D may be TRBD1 (6 bases). The CDR3 runs 13 residues. Deletions cut 3 bases from V and 7 bases from J, with 12 bases between. Germline V gene data show CDR1 as GTSNPN and CDR2 as SVGIG (reference sequence). The CDR3 nucleotides read TGTGCCTGGAGCGGGGGGCAAGGTGAAAAACTGTTTTTT. Protein: CAWSGGQGEKLFF.

The V call is TRBV3-1 (or the pseudogene TRBV3-2), the J call TRBJ1-1, with D tentatively TRBD1 (6 bases). The length of the CDR3 is 13 residues. Trimming removed 4 bases from V and 4 bases from J, with 10 bases in between. Looked up from germline, CDR1 is LGHDT and CDR2 is YNNKEL (reference sequence). The CDR3 is CASSLGGGTEAFF. The CDR3 bases are TGTGCCAGCAGCCTAGGGGGGGGCACTGAAGCTTTCTTT.

The V and J genes are TRBV6-6 and TRBJ1-6; maybe TRBD1 (6 bases). Germline V gene lookup returns CDR1 MNHNY and CDR2 SVGAGI (reference sequence). Trimming cost V 7 bases and J 8 bases, with 18 bases left between them. The CDR3 consists of 15 residues. The CDR3 loop is CASTPADSWDSPLHF. CDR3 DNA: TGTGCCAGCACCCCCGCGGACAGCTGGGATTCACCCCTCCACTTT.

This clone was observed a few times. V is TRBV28 and J is TRBJ2-7, with no clear D. The CDR3 loop spans 12 amino acids. V shed 4 bases and J shed 4 bases, with 8 bases lying between them. Germline V gene lookup returns CDR1 MDHEN and CDR2 SYDVKM. This CDR3 is CASSSHSYEQYV. The CDR3 DNA reads as TGTGCCAGCAGTTCCCACAGTTACGAGCAGTACGTC.

The V and J genes are TRBV5-8 and TRBJ2-6; D is possibly TRBD1 (6 bases). The CDR3 is 18 residues long. Trimming stripped 3 bases from V and 0 bases from J, with 16 bases between. Looked up from germline, CDR1 is SGHTS and CDR2 is YDEGEE. This CDR3 is CASSSLVGAGSGANVLTF. The CDR3 DNA reads TGTGCCAGCAGCTCTCTCGTGGGGGCCGGCTCTGGGGCCAACGTCCTGACTTTC.

CDR3 bases: TGCAGCTATGACCAACAGGGCGACCCCAATGAGCAGTTCTTC. This gives the protein CSYDQQGDPNEQFF. The chain couples TRBV29-1 to TRBJ2-1; TRBD1 is a possible D gene (6 bases). The V and J ends lost 8 bases and 6 bases respectively, with 20 bases between them. The germline V gene has CDR1 SQVTM and CDR2 ANQGSEA. This CDR3 is 14 amino acids long.

V is TRBV19 and J is TRBJ2-1; 15 positions match TRBD2. V lost 9 bases, J lost 10 bases, and 1 base stayed unmatched. Per the germline V gene, CDR1 is LNHDA and CDR2 is SQIVND (reference sequence). This CDR3 has 12 residues. CDR3 sequence: CASGTSGREQFF. The CDR3 nucleotides read TGTGCCAGCGGGACTAGCGGGAGGGAGCAGTTCTTC.

This chain links TRBV3-1 (or the pseudogene TRBV3-2) with TRBJ1-1, with 9 bases lining up with TRBD1. The germline V gene has CDR1 LGHDT and CDR2 YNNKEL (reference sequence). The CDR3 extends over 18 amino acids. V was clipped by 0 bases and J by 1 base; unmatched bases: 9. CDR3 protein: CASSQDRRRGQGNTEAFF. CDR3 bases: TGTGCCAGCAGCCAAGATCGACGCCGGGGACAGGGGAACACTGAAGCTTTCTTT.

The rearrangement links TRBV6-1 to TRBJ1-2; 9 nucleotides align to TRBD1. Germline CDR1 reads MNHNS; CDR2 reads SASEGT. Trimming removed 0 bases from V and 7 bases from J; junction bases left unmatched: 9. The CDR3 sequence is 16 residues long. CDR3 protein: CASSEADRGLRRGYTF. For the CDR3, the DNA is TGTGCCAGCAGTGAAGCAGACAGGGGGTTAAGGCGTGGCTACACCTTC.

J is TRBJ2-1 and V is TRBV15; 10 bases fit TRBD2. Trimming took 6 bases from V and 7 from J; bases not matched to a gene: 9. Germline CDR1 is LNHNV and CDR2 is YYDKDF (reference sequence). The CDR3 is 15 amino acids. CDR3 DNA: TGTGCCACCAGTGGACTAGCGGTCGGTAGGAATGAGCAGTTCTTC. As protein: CATSGLAVGRNEQFF.

The J gene is TRBJ1-4, the V gene TRBV28; unclear D gene. Trimming removed 5 bases at V and 6 bases at J, with 16 bases between. Germline assignment: CDR1 MDHEN and CDR2 SYDVKM. The CDR3 contains 15 residues. CDR3 in amino acids: CASSSRREDYEKLFF. The DNA of the CDR3 is TGTGCCAGCAGTAGCCGCAGAGAGGACTATGAAAAACTGTTTTTT.

This clone was seen once. The chain carries TRBV4-3 and TRBJ1-2; 10 nucleotides agree with TRBD1. CDR1 and CDR2 (germline): LGHNA, YSLEER. CDR3 size: 17 residues. Trimming at V came to 2 bases and at J to 1 base, leaving 7 bases not matched to a gene. CDR3 sequence reads: CASSQTRQGARNYGYTF. The CDR3 DNA reads TGCGCCAGCAGCCAAACTAGACAGGGGGCTCGTAACTATGGCTACACCTTC.

The chain links TRBV7-9 to TRBJ2-5; tentatively, D is TRBD2 (6 bases). The CDR3 runs to 14 residues. Trimming took off 0 bases at V and 5 bases at J, with 10 bases between the two ends. Germline V lookup: CDR1 SEHNR, CDR2 FQNEAQ (reference sequence). CDR3 DNA sequence: TGTGCCAGCAGCTTAGCGGAGGGCAGGGAGACCCAGTACTTC. This gives the protein CASSLAEGRETQYF.

This clone was seen only a few times. The rearrangement joins TRBV11-3 to TRBJ2-1; tentatively, D is TRBD2 (5 bases). Trimming took off 5 bases at V and 6 bases at J, with 11 bases between the two ends. Germline V lookup: CDR1 SGHNT, CDR2 YENEEA. CDR3 length: 13 amino acids. In DNA, the CDR3 is TGTGCCAGCAGCCAACCGAGCGGCAATGAGCAGTTCTTC. This translates into CASSQPSGNEQFF.

The chain recombines TRBV19 with TRBJ2-3, with a weak D call TRBD2 (5 bases). The V end lost 3 bases, the J end lost 0 bases, and 10 bases lay between the germline ends. Germline values: CDR1 LNHDA, CDR2 SQIVND (reference sequence). The CDR3 has 15 residues. In DNA form, the CDR3 reads TGTGCCAGTAGTATCTCCCGGGGAAGCACAGATACGCAGTATTTT. Translation: CASSISRGSTDTQYF.

This clone was recorded only once. The rearrangement joins TRBV11-3 to TRBJ2-3; TRBD2 agrees at 7 bases. The V segment lost 5 bases and the J segment 1 base; nucleotides outside the gene matches: 6. The germline V gene has CDR1 SGHNT and CDR2 YENEEA. CDR3 length equals 15 residues. The CDR3 loop is CASSLERDGTDTQYF. The CDR3 region has the DNA TGTGCCAGCAGCCTCGAGCGGGATGGCACAGATACGCAGTATTTT.

The chain is built from TRBV4-3 and TRBJ1-4; 8 bases agree with TRBD1. Germline V gives CDR1 LGHNA, CDR2 YSLEER. Germline trimming cut 2 bases from V and 6 bases from J; bases unmatched to any gene: 8. This CDR3 contains 16 residues. The CDR3 is CASSQSPTGGHEKLFF. The CDR3 DNA is TGCGCCAGCAGCCAAAGCCCCACAGGGGGACATGAAAAACTGTTTTTT.

This chain uses TRBV7-2 with TRBJ2-3; tentatively, D is TRBD2 (7 bases). Trimming left V 6 bases short and J 6 bases short, with 19 bases between. The CDR3 sequence is 15 residues long. The germline CDR1 and CDR2 sequences are SGHTA and FQGNSA. CDR3 nucleotide sequence: TGTGCCAGCAGGTTGAGGGGGGGGCCGGTGGATACGCAGTATTTT. Its protein product is CASRLRGGPVDTQYF.

V is TRBV12-3 or TRBV12-4 and J is TRBJ1-6; D is unclear. V gave up 9 bases and J gave up 7 bases, with 10 bases separating them. The CDR3 spans 12 residues. The CDR3 loop is CARKSRNSPLHF. The CDR3 bases are TGTGCCAGGAAGTCACGGAATTCACCCCTCCACTTT.

The J gene is TRBJ1-1, the V gene TRBV19; D is perhaps TRBD1 (5 bases). The germline V gene has CDR1 LNHDA and CDR2 SQIVND (reference sequence). The V end lost 4 bases, the J end lost 2 bases, and 8 bases lay between the germline ends. CDR3 length: 13 amino acids. In DNA form, the CDR3 reads TGTGCCAGTAGTAGCGACAGCAACACTGAAGCTTTCTTT. Amino acid sequence: CASSSDSNTEAFF.

In DNA, the CDR3 is TGCGCCAGCAGTCGGAGTGTGGACTACGAGCAGTACGTC. The encoded protein is CASSRSVDYEQYV. The J gene is TRBJ2-7, the V gene TRBV10-1; the D is unclear. The V end lost 5 bases, the J end lost 3 bases, and 11 bases lay between the germline ends. CDR3 size: 13 residues. The germline CDR1 and CDR2 sequences are WNHNN and SYGVQD (reference sequence).

The chain has TRBV6-4 and TRBJ1-1; 8 bases agree with TRBD1. Germline trimming cut 0 bases from V and 4 bases from J; bases unmatched to any gene: 4. This CDR3 has 15 residues. Germline CDR1 MRHNA, CDR2 SNTAGT. CDR3 DNA sequence: TGTGCCAGCAGTGACTCTACACAGGGGGTCACTGAAGCTTTCTTT. As protein: CASSDSTQGVTEAFF.

The chain links TRBV19 to TRBJ2-1; the D gene is possibly TRBD1 (5 bases). V lost 9 bases and J 3 bases, leaving 12 bases between the germline ends. The CDR3 runs to 13 residues. CDR1 and CDR2 (germline): LNHDA, SQIVND (reference sequence). The CDR3 protein is CASRQKSYNEQFF. The CDR3 DNA reads TGTGCCAGCCGACAGAAGAGCTACAATGAGCAGTTCTTC.

V usage is TRBV25-1 and J usage is TRBJ2-5; possibly TRBD2 for D (7 bases). This CDR3 is 13 amino acids long. With 7 bases removed from V and 7 bases from J, the gap between germline ends came to 16 bases. Germline V gene lookup returns CDR1 MGHDK and CDR2 SYGVNS. This CDR3 reads CASTSGGGGTQYF. The DNA for the CDR3 is TGTGCCAGCACCTCCGGCGGGGGCGGGACCCAGTACTTC.